Presented here are 10 T cell receptor beta chains from one specimen sequenced in a study of T cell responses to AZD1222 COVID-19 vaccine. Here immunoSEQ multiplex PCR was the method, and the copy in TCRdb shows in-frame clones only, minus some. The sample holds about 92,000 clones, approximately 88% seen once. Sequencing was performed on peripheral blood, taken on day 0 of AZD1222 vaccination. These receptor sequences come from an adult in good health.

This chain connects TRBV11-3 to TRBJ2-1; 9 nucleotides line up with TRBD2. Trimming at V came to 4 bases and at J to 8 bases, leaving 12 bases not matched to a gene. Germline CDR1 reads SGHNT; CDR2 reads YENEEA. The CDR3 is 16 residues long. CDR3 region: CASSSVPGLAVDEQFF. DNA of the CDR3: TGTGCCAGCAGCTCGGTACCGGGACTAGCAGTCGATGAGCAGTTCTTC.

For this clone: A junction end diverges from the germline sequence, so it may reflect a read error. The rearrangement joins TRBV28 to TRBJ1-2, with 7 bases identical to TRBD1. CDR3 size: 13 residues. Germline loops: CDR1 MDHEN, CDR2 SYDVKM. The CDR3 spells CASLRDRNYGYTF. The CDR3 DNA reads as TGCGCCTCTCTCCGGGACAGAAACTATGGCTACACCTTC.

The J gene is TRBJ1-1, the V gene TRBV19; D is perhaps TRBD1 (5 bases). Trimming stripped 0 bases from V and 4 bases from J, with 9 bases between. The germline V gene encodes CDR1 LNHDA and CDR2 SQIVND (reference sequence). There are 14 residues in the CDR3. The CDR3 region is CASSIDSGGTEAFF. The CDR3 DNA reads TGTGCCAGTAGTATAGATTCCGGGGGCACTGAAGCTTTCTTT.

V gene TRBV9 combines with J gene TRBJ2-2; D ambiguous. Trimming left V 0 bases short and J 5 bases short, with 5 bases between. This CDR3 has 13 amino acids. In germline, CDR1 is SGDLS, CDR2 YYNGEE. CDR3 residues: CASSVASTGELFF. In DNA form, the CDR3 reads TGTGCCAGCAGCGTAGCTTCAACCGGGGAGCTGTTTTTT.

The chain employs TRBV11-3 and TRBJ2-5, with D uncertain. Trimming shortened V by 1 base and J by 5 bases, and 5 bases separated the two germline ends. This CDR3 contains 12 residues. CDR1 and CDR2 (germline): SGHNT, YENEEA. CDR3 DNA sequence: TGTGCCAGCAGCTTAGGTCAGGAGACCCAGTACTTC. Protein sequence: CASSLGQETQYF. The complete variable domain, with remaining parts taken from reference TRBV11-3 and TRBJ2-5, reads EAGVVQSPRYKIIEKKQPVAFWCNPISGHNTLYWYLQNLGQGPELLIRYENEEAVDDSQLPKDRFSAERLKGVDSTLKIQPAELGDSAVYLCASSLGQETQYFGPGTRLLVL.

The chain recombines TRBV5-4 with TRBJ2-5, with 7 nucleotides matching TRBD1. With V trimmed by 3 bases and J by 5 bases, 4 bases remained unmatched. CDR3 length: 13 amino acids. CDR1 and CDR2 (germline): SGHNT, YYREEE (reference sequence). In DNA, the CDR3 is TGTGCCAGCAGCTCAACAGGGGTGGAGACCCAGTACTTC. It translates to CASSSTGVETQYF.

The V call is TRBV27, the J call TRBJ1-2, with 9 nucleotides matching TRBD1. The CDR3 consists of 16 residues. CDR1 is MNHEY and CDR2 is SMNVEV in the germline V gene (reference sequence). J was trimmed by 5 bases and V by 6 bases; bases with no gene match: 13. The CDR3 sequence: CASRGTGNRLVYGYTF. CDR3 nucleotide sequence: TGTGCCAGCAGGGGGACAGGGAATCGGCTAGTGTATGGCTACACCTTC.

The V and J genes are TRBV4-1 and TRBJ1-1; the D gene is possibly TRBD1 (6 bases). Trimming cost V 0 bases and J 7 bases, with 15 bases left between them. This CDR3 comprises 15 residues. CDR1 and CDR2 (germline): MGHRA, YSYEKL. The CDR3 region is CASSQDPGRGREAFF. DNA of the CDR3: TGCGCCAGCAGCCAAGATCCGGGGCGGGGGCGTGAAGCTTTCTTT.

The V and J genes are TRBV29-1 and TRBJ2-1; 7 positions agree with TRBD1. Germline trimming cut 0 bases from V and 0 bases from J; bases unmatched to any gene: 8. The CDR3 extends over 17 amino acids. Per germline, CDR1 SQVTM and CDR2 ANQGSEA. CDR3: CSVEDLTGWSSYNEQFF. The CDR3 DNA reads TGCAGCGTTGAAGACCTGACAGGGTGGAGCTCCTACAATGAGCAGTTCTTC.

Written as DNA, the CDR3 is TGTGCCAGCAGGCCCCTAGGGGATAATGAAAAACTGTTTTTT. It translates to CASRPLGDNEKLFF. The V and J genes are TRBV6-5 and TRBJ1-4; D might be TRBD1 (5 bases). The V gene's germline CDR1 is MNHEY and CDR2 SVGAGI. The CDR3 consists of 14 residues. Trimming took 6 bases from V and 4 from J, leaving 12 bases between them.